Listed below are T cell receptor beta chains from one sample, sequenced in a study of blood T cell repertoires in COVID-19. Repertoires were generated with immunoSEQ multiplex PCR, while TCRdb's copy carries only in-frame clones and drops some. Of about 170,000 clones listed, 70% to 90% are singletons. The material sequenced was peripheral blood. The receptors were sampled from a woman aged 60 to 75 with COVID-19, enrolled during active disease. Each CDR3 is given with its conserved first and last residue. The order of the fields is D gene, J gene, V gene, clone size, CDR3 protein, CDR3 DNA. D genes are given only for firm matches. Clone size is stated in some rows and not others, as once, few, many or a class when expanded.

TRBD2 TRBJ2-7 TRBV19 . CASSISAGGSEQYF TGTGCCAGTAGTATTTCAGCGGGAGGTAGCGAGCAGTACTTC
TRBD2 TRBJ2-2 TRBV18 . CASFRASGRANTGELFF TGTGCCAGCTTCCGGGCCAGCGGGAGGGCGAACACCGGGGAGCTGTTTTTT
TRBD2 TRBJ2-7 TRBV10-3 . CAISLGGATMDPTFYEQYF TGTGCCATCTCCCTCGGGGGGGCTACAATGGATCCTACTTTCTACGAGCAGTACTTC
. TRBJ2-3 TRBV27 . CASSLVGGKGTDTQYF TGTGCCAGCAGTTTAGTGGGCGGGAAAGGCACAGATACGCAGTATTTT
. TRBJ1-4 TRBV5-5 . CASSLSGVSNEKLFF TGTGCCAGCAGCTTGAGCGGGGTTTCTAATGAAAAACTGTTTTTT
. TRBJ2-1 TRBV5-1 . CASSLDRQVAYNEQFF TGCGCCAGCAGCTTAGACCGCCAGGTAGCCTACAATGAGCAGTTCTTC
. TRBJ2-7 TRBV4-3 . CASSPNRGYPYEQYF TGCGCCAGCAGCCCCAATCGGGGGTACCCCTACGAGCAGTACTTC
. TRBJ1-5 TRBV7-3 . CASSAQTGYNQPQHF TGTGCCAGCAGCGCTCAAACAGGGTATAATCAGCCCCAGCATTTT
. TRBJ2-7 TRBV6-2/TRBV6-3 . CASSYPDTDYEQYF TGTGCCAGCAGTTACCCGGACACCGACTACGAGCAGTACTTC
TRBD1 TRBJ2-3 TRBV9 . CASSVSPGTGGTDTQYF TGTGCCAGCAGCGTATCGCCCGGGACAGGGGGCACAGATACGCAGTATTTT
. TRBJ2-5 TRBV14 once CASSQEGQLQETQYF TGTGCCAGCAGCCAAGAGGGGCAGCTCCAAGAGACCCAGTACTTC
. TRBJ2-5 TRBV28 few CASSFPGVETQYF TGTGCCAGCAGTTTCCCAGGGGTGGAGACCCAGTACTTC
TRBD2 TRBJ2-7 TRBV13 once CASSLGGRALDEQYF TGTGCCAGCAGCTTAGGGGGGAGGGCTTTGGACGAGCAGTACTTC
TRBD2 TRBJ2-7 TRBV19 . CASAILTSGGYEQYF TGTGCCAGTGCGATCCTTACTAGCGGGGGCTACGAGCAGTACTTC
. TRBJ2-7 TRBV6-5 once CASSYQPRVSYEQYF TGTGCCAGCAGTTACCAACCTCGAGTATCCTACGAGCAGTACTTC
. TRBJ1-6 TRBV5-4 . CASSPRGSPLHF TGTGCCAGCAGCCCGAGGGGGTCACCCCTCCACTTT
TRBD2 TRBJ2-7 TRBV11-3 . CARCLTSGIAGTLYEQYF TGTGCCAGATGCCTGACTAGCGGGATCGCCGGGACCCTTTACGAGCAGTACTTC
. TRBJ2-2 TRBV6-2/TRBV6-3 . CASSSPGRWAGELFF TGTGCCAGCAGTAGTCCCGGGAGATGGGCCGGGGAGCTGTTTTTT
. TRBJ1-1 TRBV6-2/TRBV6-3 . CASSYDKVRGAAFF TGTGCCAGCAGTTACGACAAGGTCCGGGGTGCGGCTTTCTTT
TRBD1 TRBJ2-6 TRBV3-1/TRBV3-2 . CASSKGTGYSGANVLTF TGTGCCAGCAGCAAAGGGACAGGGTACTCTGGGGCCAACGTCCTGACTTTC
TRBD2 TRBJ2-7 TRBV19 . CASSTRLAGNYEQYF TGTGCCAGTAGTACCAGACTAGCGGGAAACTACGAGCAGTACTTC
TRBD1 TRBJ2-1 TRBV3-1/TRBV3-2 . CASSQAGTGNNEQFF TGTGCCAGCAGCCAAGCGGGGACAGGGAACAATGAGCAGTTCTTC
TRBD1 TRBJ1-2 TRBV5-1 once CASSDPQGYYGYTF TGCGCCAGCAGCGATCCACAGGGGTACTATGGCTACACCTTC
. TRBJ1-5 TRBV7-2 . CASSLYRRGYQPQHF TGTGCCAGCAGCTTATACAGGCGAGGTTATCAGCCCCAGCATTTT
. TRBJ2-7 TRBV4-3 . CASSQVPGVREQYF TGCGCCAGCAGCCAAGTTCCGGGAGTCAGAGAGCAGTACTTC
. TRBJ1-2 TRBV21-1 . CASLRDRVYGYTF TGTGCCAGTCTCCGGGACAGAGTCTATGGCTACACCTTC
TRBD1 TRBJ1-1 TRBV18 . CASSPDRTNTEAFF TGTGCCAGCTCACCGGACAGGACGAACACTGAAGCTTTCTTT
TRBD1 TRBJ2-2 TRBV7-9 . CASSRGTGVTGELFF TGTGCCAGCAGTCGGGGGACAGGGGTTACCGGGGAGCTGTTTTTT
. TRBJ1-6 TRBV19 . CASSLNGVNSPLHF TGTGCCAGTAGCCTAAACGGGGTTAATTCACCCCTCCACTTT
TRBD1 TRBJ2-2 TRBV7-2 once CASSSGQGDTGELFF TGTGCCAGCAGCTCGGGACAGGGGGACACCGGGGAGCTGTTTTTT
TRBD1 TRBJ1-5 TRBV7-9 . CASSPGTGGDQPQHF TGTGCCAGCAGCCCAGGGACAGGGGGGGATCAGCCCCAGCATTTT
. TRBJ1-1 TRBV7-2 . CASSLERATAIAEAFF TGTGCCAGCAGCTTAGAGAGGGCCACAGCGATCGCTGAAGCTTTCTTT
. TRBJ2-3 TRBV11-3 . CASSTWGKDTDTQYF TGTGCCAGCAGCACATGGGGCAAAGACACAGATACGCAGTATTTT
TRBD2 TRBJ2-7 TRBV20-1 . CSAGGLAGVRGEQYF TGCAGTGCTGGTGGCCTAGCGGGAGTGAGGGGCGAGCAGTACTTC
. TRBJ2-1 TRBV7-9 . CASSRKEGPDFF TGTGCCAGCAGCCGTAAGGAGGGGCCGGACTTCTTC
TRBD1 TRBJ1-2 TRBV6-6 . CAGGNRGRDGYTF TGTGCCGGGGGGAACAGGGGTAGAGATGGCTACACCTTC
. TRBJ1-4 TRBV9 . CASSVSLGVNEKLFF TGTGCCAGCAGCGTAAGCTTGGGCGTTAATGAAAAACTGTTTTTT
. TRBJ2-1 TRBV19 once CATRSHQGRSSYNEQFF TGTGCCACCCGAAGCCACCAGGGGCGGAGCTCCTACAATGAGCAGTTCTTC
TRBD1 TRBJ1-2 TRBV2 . CASSLRLGDRDYGYTF TGTGCCAGCAGTTTACGGTTAGGAGACAGGGACTATGGCTACACCTTC
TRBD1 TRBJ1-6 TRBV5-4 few CASSTATGDNSPLHF TGTGCCAGCAGCACAGCGACAGGGGATAATTCACCCCTCCACTTT
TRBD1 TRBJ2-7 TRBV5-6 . CASSRRDRDTYEQYF TGTGCCAGCAGCAGACGGGACAGGGATACCTACGAGCAGTACTTC
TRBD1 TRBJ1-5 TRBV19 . CASSIAQTGGDQPQHF TGTGCCAGTAGTATAGCCCAGACAGGGGGCGATCAGCCCCAGCATTTT
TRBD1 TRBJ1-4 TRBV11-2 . CASSSTGVTNEKLFF TGTGCCAGCAGCTCAACAGGGGTCACTAATGAAAAACTGTTTTTT